One sample yielded the 11 T cell receptor beta chains listed below, sequenced in a study of blood T cell repertoires in COVID-19. Sequenced by immunoSEQ multiplex PCR; TCRdb stores in-frame clones only, minus some. The profile shows over 65,000 clones, about 90% of them singletons. The source material was peripheral blood. These receptors all stem from a man aged 50-59 years with active COVID-19.

The rearrangement links TRBV5-6 to TRBJ2-2; 7 nucleotides match TRBD2. The CDR3 consists of 16 residues. The junction had 5 bases not matched to a gene; V was cut back by 3 bases and J by 0 bases. The germline CDR1 and CDR2 sequences are SGHDT and YYEEEE. The CDR3 DNA reads TGTGCCAGCAGCTGGGGGGGACGGTCGAACACCGGGGAGCTGTTTTTT. It codes for CASSWGGRSNTGELFF. Drawing the rest from reference TRBV5-6 and TRBJ2-2, the complete variable domain is DAGVTQSPTHLIKTRGQQVTLRCSPKSGHDTVSWYQQALGQGPQFIFQYYEEEERQRGNFPDRFSGHQFPNYSSELNVNALLLGDSALYLCASSWGGRSNTGELFFGEGSRLTVL.

V gene TRBV2 combines with J gene TRBJ2-5, with a weak D call TRBD2 (5 bases). Per the germline V gene, CDR1 is SNHLY and CDR2 is FYNNEI. V lost 6 bases and J lost 2, with 16 bases in between. This CDR3 contains 15 residues. The CDR3 protein is CASRHLTGSQETQYF. CDR3 coding DNA: TGTGCCAGCAGACACTTGACGGGGTCGCAAGAGACCCAGTACTTC.

The V call is TRBV5-5, the J call TRBJ2-6, with D perhaps TRBD1 (6 bases). V lost 6 bases to trimming and J lost 1 base, with 11 bases between them. The CDR3 is 15 residues long. The germline CDR1 and CDR2 sequences are SGHKS and YYEKEE (reference sequence). The CDR3 region is CASTSQGSGANVLTF. In DNA form, the CDR3 reads TGTGCCAGCACTTCACAGGGATCTGGGGCCAACGTCCTGACTTTC.

The chain couples TRBV6-1 to TRBJ2-6; possible D gene TRBD1, 7 bases. The CDR3 sequence is 19 residues long. V shed 2 bases and J shed 3 bases, with 20 bases lying between them. Germline V lookup: CDR1 MNHNS, CDR2 SASEGT. The CDR3 DNA is TGTGCCAGCAGTGAAAGGTCACCGCAGGGGGGTGGTGGGGCCAACGTCCTGACTTTC. It translates to CASSERSPQGGGGANVLTF.

This clone appeared a single time. The genes are TRBV11-2 and TRBJ2-1; D uncertain. This CDR3 comprises 13 residues. Germline values: CDR1 SGHAT, CDR2 FQNNGV. Trimming pared 0 bases from V and 9 bases from J, leaving 9 bases between. DNA for the CDR3: TGTGCCAGCAGCTTAGAGAGAGGCGGTGAGCAGTTCTTC. It codes for CASSLERGGEQFF.

The CDR3 DNA reads TGCGCCAGCAGCCAACCCTACTTCGATGAGCAGTTCTTC. This translates into CASSQPYFDEQFF. The chain links TRBV4-1 to TRBJ2-1; no firm D call. Per germline, CDR1 MGHRA and CDR2 YSYEKL. Trimming took 2 bases from V and 8 from J, leaving 10 bases between them. The CDR3 contains 13 residues.

The DNA for the CDR3 is TGCGCCAGCAGCTTGGCCGTTGGGAGGGCCGCCCCGGGGGCCAACGTCCTGACTTTC. Translated: CASSLAVGRAAPGANVLTF. The V and J genes are TRBV5-1 and TRBJ2-6; TRBD2 matches 7 bases. V shed 0 bases and J 4 bases; nucleotides not matched to a gene: 13. Germline lookup yields CDR1 SGHRS and CDR2 YFSETQ. CDR3 length: 19 residues.

The chain has TRBV4-1 and TRBJ1-6; 7 positions agree with TRBD1. Germline trimming cut 0 bases from V and 1 base from J; bases unmatched to any gene: 6. The CDR3 runs 18 residues. Germline CDR1 and CDR2: MGHRA and YSYEKL. The DNA for the CDR3 is TGCGCCAGCAGCCAAGAAGAGACAGGGCCATCCTATAATTCACCCCTCCACTTT. As protein: CASSQEETGPSYNSPLHF.

This clone has a handful of counts. The chain uses TRBV7-9 and TRBJ2-7, with D possibly matching TRBD2 (5 bases). Germline V CDR1 and CDR2: SEHNR, FQNEAQ (reference sequence). V was trimmed by 5 bases and J by 3 bases, leaving 11 bases between them. The CDR3 is 13 residues long. CDR3 sequence reads: CASSPTGSYEQYF. The CDR3 DNA is TGTGCCAGCAGCCCCACGGGGAGCTACGAGCAGTACTTC.

This chain uses TRBV7-2 with TRBJ2-7; 7 bases agree with TRBD1. This CDR3 region has 18 residues. Germline values: CDR1 SGHTA, CDR2 FQGNSA. With 1 base clipped from V and 3 bases from J, the junction kept 15 bases outside the gene matches. For the CDR3, the DNA is TGTGCCAGCAGCTTAGTCCTCCCGGGACAGAGTTTTCTCTACGAGCAGTACTTC. It translates to CASSLVLPGQSFLYEQYF.

This clone was detected once. This chain links TRBV7-6 with TRBJ2-5; 7 positions agree with TRBD2. Trimming cost V 5 bases and J 4 bases; bases outside gene matches: 16. The CDR3 contains 17 residues. Germline values: CDR1 SGHVS, CDR2 FNYEAQ. The CDR3 sequence: CASSRPRGGSSGETQYF. In nucleotides, the CDR3 is TGTGCCAGCAGCCGCCCCCGGGGCGGGTCTAGCGGAGAGACCCAGTACTTC.